These 26 T cell receptor beta chains came from one sample sequenced in a study of blood T cell repertoires in COVID-19. Profiling relied on immunoSEQ multiplex PCR, and the TCRdb table lists in-frame clones only, not all of them. The sample has about 37,000 clones; about 90% are singletons. The sequenced material came from peripheral blood. The receptor set was obtained from a human donor in a cohort sampled during active COVID-19.

The chain employs TRBV6-2 or TRBV6-3 and TRBJ2-1; 9 bases align to TRBD2. Germline V gene data show CDR1 as MNHEY and CDR2 as SVGEGT. This CDR3 has 13 amino acids. Trimming removed 2 bases from V and 15 bases from J; junction bases left unmatched: 8. The CDR3 spells CASSYTAGTSPFF. CDR3 nucleotide sequence: TGTGCCAGCAGTTACACAGCCGGGACTAGCCCGTTCTTC.

This clone was observed once. The chain is built from TRBV18 and TRBJ1-3, with a tentative D call TRBD1 (5 bases). CDR3 length: 19 amino acids. The germline CDR1 and CDR2 sequences are KGHSH and LQKENI. Trimming shortened V by 3 bases and J by 0 bases, and 21 bases separated the two germline ends. The CDR3 sequence: CASSPSLIQGTSSGNTIYF. The CDR3 DNA reads TGTGCCAGCTCACCGTCCCTAATCCAGGGCACAAGCTCTGGAAACACCATATATTTT. Variable domain in full (rest from reference TRBV18 and TRBJ1-3): NAGVMQNPRHLVRRRGQEARLRCSPMKGHSHVYWYRQLPEEGLKFMVYLQKENIIDESGMPKERFSAEFPKEGPSILRIQQVVRGDSAAYFCASSPSLIQGTSSGNTIYFGEGSWLTVV.

V usage is TRBV5-6 and J usage is TRBJ1-6; 10 nucleotides agree with TRBD1. The CDR3 consists of 18 residues. V shed 0 bases and J 9 bases; nucleotides not matched to a gene: 12. Germline CDR1 and CDR2: SGHDT and YYEEEE. The CDR3 reads CASSLDGTGDVILSPLHF. The CDR3 DNA follows: TGTGCCAGCAGCTTGGACGGGACAGGGGATGTTATACTTTCACCCCTCCACTTT.

The rearrangement joins TRBV5-1 to TRBJ1-4; D gene uncertain. V lost 0 bases, J lost 0 bases, and 9 bases lay in between. CDR1 and CDR2 (germline): SGHRS, YFSETQ. CDR3 size: 16 residues. The CDR3 DNA reads TGCGCCAGCAGCTTGGGGGCACGGACAACTAATGAAAAACTGTTTTTT. Translation gives CASSLGARTTNEKLFF.

The V gene is TRBV5-1, the J gene TRBJ1-2; D not resolved. V was clipped by 0 bases and J by 7 bases, with 16 bases between them. Germline V gene data show CDR1 as SGHRS and CDR2 as YFSETQ. The CDR3 sequence is 15 residues long. CDR3 in amino acids: CASSLAGEMVVGYTF. The CDR3 region has the DNA TGCGCCAGCAGCTTGGCCGGGGAGATGGTCGTTGGCTACACCTTC.

This clone has just one count. The chain recombines TRBV2 with TRBJ1-2; 8 positions match TRBD1. Germline lookup yields CDR1 SNHLY and CDR2 FYNNEI. The CDR3 runs to 13 residues. V shed 8 bases and J 4 bases; nucleotides not matched to a gene: 6. The CDR3 nucleotides read TGTGCCAGCCTCCAGGGACAGGTCTATGGCTACACCTTC. This gives the protein CASLQGQVYGYTF.

This chain connects TRBV5-1 to TRBJ2-1; D uncertain. The CDR3 extends over 12 amino acids. CDR1 is SGHRS, CDR2 YFSETQ, per germline. V was clipped by 7 bases and J by 3 bases, with 8 bases between them. This CDR3 is CASHLGYNEQFF. In DNA, the CDR3 is TGCGCCAGCCACCTAGGCTACAATGAGCAGTTCTTC.

This rearrangement joins TRBV28 to TRBJ2-7, with TRBD2 matching over 7 bases. The V segment lost 0 bases and the J segment 2 bases; nucleotides outside the gene matches: 4. Germline CDR1 and CDR2: MDHEN and SYDVKM. The CDR3 has 15 amino acids. The CDR3 DNA reads TGTGCCAGCAGTTTATGGGCTAGCGGAACCTACGAGCAGTACTTC. Translated, it gives CASSLWASGTYEQYF.

This clone came up a few times. The chain joins TRBV4-1 to TRBJ1-2; weak D call: TRBD1 (6 bases). The CDR3 length is 15 residues. Per germline, CDR1 MGHRA and CDR2 YSYEKL. The V gene lost 4 bases and the J gene lost 3 bases, with 15 bases spanning the gap. The CDR3 spells CASSPQTGFDYGYTF. CDR3 sequence (DNA): TGCGCCAGCAGCCCTCAAACAGGGTTCGACTATGGCTACACCTTC.

This clone has only a few counts. The rearrangement uses TRBV7-9 and TRBJ1-6, with a weak D call TRBD1 (5 bases). CDR1 and CDR2 (germline): SEHNR, FQNEAQ (reference sequence). Trimming took off 1 base at V and 7 bases at J, with 17 bases between the two ends. The CDR3 loop spans 17 amino acids. The CDR3 protein is CASSLGGTKEDNSPLHF. The CDR3 bases are TGTGCCAGCAGCTTAGGAGGGACTAAGGAGGACAATTCACCCCTCCACTTT.

This sequence joins TRBV19 and TRBJ1-1, with 7 bases identical to TRBD1. CDR3 length: 14 residues. The V gene end was trimmed by 5 bases and the J gene end by 3 bases; junction bases not matched to a gene: 6. Germline V gene sequence: CDR1 LNHDA, CDR2 SQIVND (reference sequence). DNA of the CDR3: TGTGCCAGTAGTGTTACAGGGGCGCACACTGAAGCTTTCTTT. This translates into CASSVTGAHTEAFF. The variable domain in full, with the rest retrieved from reference TRBV19 and TRBJ1-1, is DGGITQSPKYLFRKEGQNVTLSCEQNLNHDAMYWYRQDPGQGLRLIYYSQIVNDFQKGDIAEGYSVSREKKESFPLTVTSAQKNPTAFYLCASSVTGAHTEAFFGQGTRLTVV.

This chain uses TRBV29-1 with TRBJ1-2, with D perhaps matching TRBD1 (5 bases). Per the germline V gene, CDR1 is SQVTM and CDR2 is ANQGSEA. With 1 base removed from V and 4 bases from J, the gap between germline ends came to 16 bases. This CDR3 region has 15 residues. The CDR3 sequence: CSVEGVMPGGYGYTF. Written as DNA, the CDR3 is TGCAGCGTTGAAGGGGTCATGCCGGGGGGCTATGGCTACACCTTC.

V is TRBV27 and J is TRBJ2-6; D is ambiguous. CDR1 and CDR2 (germline): MNHEY, SMNVEV (reference sequence). The V end was cut by 0 bases, the J end by 0 bases, with 9 bases between. The CDR3 has 17 amino acids. The CDR3 coding sequence is TGTGCCAGCAGTTTATCGATCTTCGGCTCTGGGGCCAACGTCCTGACTTTC. It encodes CASSLSIFGSGANVLTF. The full variable domain, in which reference TRBV27 and TRBJ2-6 provide the parts outside the CDR3, is EAQVTQNPRYLITVTGKKLTVTCSQNMNHEYMSWYRQDPGLGLRQIYYSMNVEVTDKGDVPEGYKVSRKEKRNFPLILESPSPNQTSLYFCASSLSIFGSGANVLTFGAGSRLTVL.

This chain links TRBV6-5 with TRBJ1-2, with D hard to call. Germline lookup yields CDR1 MNHEY and CDR2 SVGAGI. This CDR3 comprises 12 residues. Between the trimmed V and J ends, which lost 7 bases and 1 base, there was a span of 7 bases. The CDR3 loop is CASTRDNYGYTF. CDR3 sequence (DNA): TGTGCCAGCACCCGGGATAACTATGGCTACACCTTC.

The chain has TRBV9 and TRBJ2-1, with 7 positions matching TRBD1. The trim removed 8 bases at V and 4 bases at J, leaving 15 bases unmatched. The germline CDR1 and CDR2 sequences are SGDLS and YYNGEE. The CDR3 is made up of 16 amino acids. CDR3: CASCPFLGTDYNEQFF. CDR3 DNA: TGTGCCAGTTGCCCATTTTTGGGGACAGATTACAATGAGCAGTTCTTC.

This clone occurred once. The rearrangement uses TRBV7-2 and TRBJ1-5; D is possibly TRBD1 (6 bases). Germline CDR1 reads SGHTA; CDR2 reads FQGNSA. The germline V and J ends were trimmed by 4 bases and 5 bases, with 12 bases remaining between them. This CDR3 contains 14 residues. CDR3 DNA: TGTGCCAGCAGCTCAAAAGGGGGTTATCAGCCCCAGCATTTT. This codes for CASSSKGGYQPQHF.

The chain joins TRBV19 to TRBJ2-3; 7 bases are a match to TRBD1. Germline-derived CDR1 and CDR2 are LNHDA and SQIVND (reference sequence). The CDR3 runs 15 residues. The CDR3 here is CATTRGSGSTDTQYF. The CDR3 DNA reads as TGTGCTACTACCAGGGGGTCAGGTAGCACAGATACGCAGTATTTT.

The chain couples TRBV14 to TRBJ1-1, with D unresolved. The germline V and J ends were trimmed by 4 bases and 2 bases, with 8 bases remaining between them. This CDR3 has 13 amino acids. Germline V gives CDR1 SGHDN, CDR2 FVKESK. This chain's CDR3 is CASSLHVNTEAFF. In nucleotides, the CDR3 is TGTGCCAGCAGCCTACACGTAAACACTGAAGCTTTCTTT. Supplemented by reference TRBV14 and TRBJ1-1, the full variable domain reads EAGVTQFPSHSVIEKGQTVTLRCDPISGHDNLYWYRRVMGKEIKFLLHFVKESKQDESGMPNNRFLAERTGGTYSTLKVQPAELEDSGVYFCASSLHVNTEAFFGQGTRLTVV.

V usage is TRBV28 and J usage is TRBJ1-2; tentative D call: TRBD1 (6 bases). Trimming cost V 6 bases and J 7 bases, with 18 bases left between them. Germline lookup yields CDR1 MDHEN and CDR2 SYDVKM. The CDR3 length is 14 residues. The CDR3: CASSSRGAWGGYTF. DNA for the CDR3: TGTGCCAGCAGCAGCCGGGGGGCTTGGGGTGGCTACACCTTC.

This chain uses TRBV28 with TRBJ2-4; 12 positions agree with TRBD2. This CDR3 comprises 20 residues. CDR1 MDHEN and CDR2 SYDVKM come from the germline V gene. V lost 6 bases to trimming and J lost 0 bases; unmatched junction nucleotides: 15. CDR3 residues: CASSHNPRLAGDLAKNIQYF. The CDR3 nucleotides read TGTGCCAGCAGCCACAACCCCAGACTAGCGGGGGATTTAGCCAAAAACATTCAGTACTTC.

The chain combines TRBV29-1 with TRBJ2-3, with 11 bases matching TRBD2. The CDR3 totals 15 residues. In germline, CDR1 is SQVTM, CDR2 ANQGSEA. Unmatched junction bases numbered 5, after V lost 6 bases and J lost 0 bases. The DNA of the CDR3 is TGCAGCGTCGAAAGACTAGCGGGGAGCACAGATACGCAGTATTTT. This gives the protein CSVERLAGSTDTQYF.

The genes are TRBV7-2 and TRBJ2-1; possible D gene TRBD2, 7 bases. CDR1 is SGHTA, CDR2 FQGNSA, per germline. This CDR3 comprises 15 residues. V lost 4 bases and J lost 5, with 15 bases in between. This CDR3 is CASSSRRGGNNEQFF. The CDR3, as DNA: TGTGCCAGCAGCTCCAGAAGGGGGGGGAACAATGAGCAGTTCTTC.

The chain joins TRBV29-1 to TRBJ1-2, with unresolved D. CDR1 and CDR2 (germline): SQVTM, ANQGSEA. The CDR3 is 14 amino acids. Deletions cut 0 bases from V and 11 bases from J, with 19 bases between. The CDR3 sequence: CSVEDFGSKAVYTF. The CDR3 DNA is TGCAGCGTTGAAGATTTTGGCAGTAAAGCGGTATACACCTTC.

The rearrangement links TRBV19 to TRBJ1-5, with D maybe TRBD1 (5 bases). This CDR3 spans 13 amino acids. With 5 bases removed from V and 5 bases from J, the gap between germline ends came to 10 bases. The V gene's germline CDR1 is LNHDA and CDR2 SQIVND (reference sequence). The CDR3 spells CASSPGNHQPQHF. The CDR3 DNA sequence: TGTGCCAGTAGTCCAGGGAACCATCAGCCCCAGCATTTT.

V is TRBV5-1 and J is TRBJ2-1, with a possible D match to TRBD1 (7 bases). The CDR3 spans 15 residues. Trimming left V 0 bases short and J 8 bases short, with 15 bases between. Germline V gene sequence: CDR1 SGHRS, CDR2 YFSETQ. The chain's CDR3 is CASSLERQGGDEQFF. For the CDR3, the DNA is TGCGCCAGCAGCTTGGAGAGACAGGGAGGAGATGAGCAGTTCTTC.

The chain couples TRBV9 to TRBJ2-3, with D possibly matching TRBD2 (6 bases). This CDR3 region has 14 residues. V lost 0 bases, J lost 4 bases, and 9 bases lay in between. The germline CDR1 and CDR2 sequences are SGDLS and YYNGEE. The CDR3: CASSVVGGADTQYF. The CDR3 DNA is TGTGCCAGCAGCGTAGTTGGCGGGGCAGATACGCAGTATTTT.